This paragraph covers one T cell receptor (beta chain) sequence. The CDR3 sequence is 17 residues long. The germline V gene encodes CDR1 SGHDT and CDR2 YYEEEE. Germline trimming cut 4 bases from V and 3 bases from J; bases unmatched to any gene: 13. The record originates from a study of shared T cell receptors in the human thymus. Only in-frame clones appear in the TCRdb table, and some are missing; sequencing was by immunoSEQ multiplex PCR. The table has just under 550,000 clones, around 78% seen once. In addition, the sample was reused for a study of human thymus T cells.

This clonotype was sampled from a boy younger than two with a congenital heart defect. The sample was thymocytes. The chain combines TRBV5-6 with TRBJ2-1, with 7 bases lining up with TRBD2. CDR3 coding DNA: TGTGCCAGCAGCCTGAGCGGGAAGTTCCCCATCTACAATGAGCAGTTCTTC. Protein product: CASSLSGKFPIYNEQFF.